This TCR beta chain appears in the sequencing data of a study of T-cell reconstitution after alpha-beta-depleted transplantation in children. This clonotype was seen at least ten times. Its antigen is still unknown. TCRbeta library construction was performed incorporating unique molecular identifiers. TCRdb recomputed calls from the PCR reads with MiXCR, one row per CDR3 protein. The sample lists approximately 47,000 distinct CDR3 sequences, roughly half occurring once. Germline V CDR1 and CDR2: DFQATT, SNEGSKA (reference sequence). Trimming cost V 4 bases and J 0 bases, with 6 bases left between them. CDR3 length: 12 amino acids. Study findings and constraints: The authors attributed T-cell counts and diversity one year after transplant mostly to newly produced T cells. Approximately two months post-transplant, alpha-beta T cells reportedly originated from several hundred expanded graft clones. High day-60 TCRbeta diversity in some patients came from surviving recipient T cells and thymic progenitors.

The chain links TRBV20-1 to TRBJ1-1, with D uncertain. The clonotype originates from a boy under two years old with SCID, due to receive a stem cell transplant. Sequenced material: peripheral blood, taken before TCRalphabeta/CD19-depleted stem cell transplant. CDR3 region: CSAIGVNTEAFF. CDR3 DNA sequence: TGCAGTGCTATTGGGGTGAACACTGAAGCTTTCTTT.